This TCR beta chain was sequenced in a study of blood T cell repertoires in COVID-19 (dated by TCRdb to between 2020 and 2021). Regarding the complete study: Samples covering the acute and convalescent phases of COVID-19 were provided by collaborators in the United States, Italy and Spain. Nearly every sample came with metadata listing a de-identified subject ID, COVID-19 status, age in years and sex. The repertoires were released in a freely available public database intended as a resource for research on the immune response to SARS-CoV-2. Samples were obtained from the ongoing ImmuneRACE study (first 160 participants) and from about 1,300 subjects provided by 6 global collaborators. Where HLA class I and class II types were available, the types were taken from metadata supplied by the sample provider, not from assay-based typing. Deeply sampled blood TCRbeta repertoires from subjects exposed to, actively infected with, or recovered from COVID-19 were included in the dataset. The material from the prospective study consisted of cDNA or gDNA derived from T cells, B-cell-depleted T cells, or PBMCs.

The immunoSEQ Assay, a bias-controlled multiplex PCR, was used to amplify TCRbeta CDR3 regions from genomic DNA. Concerning the study's data processing: The number of nucleated cells in each sample was estimated from the amplification of reference gene primers within the assay. Sequence reads were collapsed and filtered to measure the absolute abundance of every unique TCRbeta CDR3 rearrangement. For each sample, productive Simpson clonality was calculated as the square root of Simpson's diversity index across productive rearrangements. Drawn from immuneACCESS, this table holds only the in-frame rearrangements with V and J called that TCRdb kept. Clones are partly lost; checked studies trace under half to an unresolved V gene and leave the rest unexplained. From that table come the V and J calls and clone size; the DNA was used to work out D and trimming. The sample table holds about 210,000 clones, of which under 95% were seen once. The top ten clonotypes cover about 1.3% of the sample.

With regard to this clone: Which antigen it targets is not known. Base-call qualities are not available, and no considerably larger clone is one nucleotide away. The sample holds other DNA sequences that translate to the same CDR3.

Study-wide conclusions, independent of this receptor: How much clinical and demographic metadata was included differed by source and by participant, and the metadata was provided uncurated.

The collaborating institutions used their own protocols to collect whole blood in K2EDTA tubes. For TCRbeta analysis, collaborator samples were shipped as frozen whole blood, as isolated PBMCs, or as DNA extracted from either sample type. Taken from the germline V gene (reference sequence), the CDR1 and CDR2 loops are GTSNPN and SVGIG. The CDR3 runs 14 amino acids, cysteine and phenylalanine included. Solely the CDR3 DNA is kept, with 42 bases framed from the first base. V lost 2 bases and J lost 4 bases, and the count of bases not matched to a germline gene is 4. The sequence is built from TRBV30 and TRBJ2-1; 8 junctional bases match TRBD2. The receptor was isolated from a man aged 25-45 years with acute or convalescent COVID-19. Specimen: peripheral blood. The DNA sequence is as follows: TGTGCCTGGAGTTCAAAGCGGGGGTACAATGAGCAGTTCTTC. Translation gives CAWSSKRGYNEQFF.